This T cell receptor (beta chain) was identified during a study of T cell responses to AZD1222 COVID-19 vaccine. V dropped 2 bases and J dropped 6; count of bases not matched to a gene: 12. The CDR3 runs to 16 residues. Germline CDR1 and CDR2: SQVTM and ANQGSEA. Generated by immunoSEQ multiplex PCR, the TCRdb table keeps only in-frame clones and is missing some. The sample yields 90,000 to 100,000 clones, around nine tenths seen once. Study results and caveats: Regions 160-218 and 743-854 held dominance among vaccine-associated CD4 TCRs, which spanned spike. Baseline seropositives among AZD1222 recipients totaled only five or six.

About this clone: Antigen: not known.

Specimen: peripheral blood, collected on day 0 of AZD1222 vaccination. The origin of this receptor is an adult in good health. The rearrangement uses TRBV29-1 and TRBJ2-2; 7 bases align to TRBD2. The CDR3 reads CSVESGAGPLAGELFF. The CDR3 coding sequence is TGCAGCGTTGAAAGCGGAGCGGGACCTCTCGCCGGGGAGCTGTTTTTT.